These 23 T cell receptor beta chains were sequenced from one sample in a study of identical twins listed by TCRdb under 2016. Library prep was done by 5' RACE. This sample was sequenced with an Illumina HiSeq 2000. The raw public reads went through TCRdb reprocessing: fastp at Q25, MiXCR clone calling, in-frame beta chains kept. Under each unique CDR3 protein, matching rows form one entry showing the most common genes and DNA. The table for this sample lists 250,000 to 300,000 distinct CDR3 sequences; about 8.3% of them were counted only once. 3% of the sample is taken by the ten largest. The same sample was also studied in work on yellow fever vaccine responses in identical twins.

The sequenced sample was CD8+ T cells sorted from blood. The receptors stem from a woman under 30 in good health.

The sample holds many counts of this clonotype. The V gene is TRBV3-1, the J gene TRBJ2-7; maybe TRBD1 (6 bases). The CDR3 is 14 amino acids. Germline-derived CDR1 and CDR2 are LGHDT and YNNKEL (reference sequence). Trimming took 0 bases from V and 2 from J, leaving 8 bases between them. CDR3 sequence (DNA): TGTGCCAGCAGCCAAGATACAGGGACCTACGAGCAGTACTTC. It yields the protein CASSQDTGTYEQYF.

Turning to this clonotype: At one of its ends the junction is not consistent with the germline gene, which may arise from a read error. The gene calls are TRBV2 and TRBJ2-3; D may be TRBD1 or TRBD2 (5 bases each). CDR1 and CDR2 (germline): SNHLY, FYNNEI. The CDR3 is 16 amino acids. The CDR3 nucleotides are TGTGCCAGCGGTGAAAGTTCAGGGAGTGGGTCAGATACGCAGTATTTT. This codes for CASGESSGSGSDTQYF.

This clonotype was recorded at least ten times. This sequence joins TRBV5-1 and TRBJ2-5; 11 positions agree with TRBD2. Germline trimming cut 0 bases from V and 4 bases from J; bases unmatched to any gene: 5. This CDR3 is 16 amino acids long. Germline assignment: CDR1 SGHRS and CDR2 YFSETQ. Written as DNA, the CDR3 is TGCGCCAGCAGCTTGGTGGGCCTAGCGGGAGGAGAGACCCAGTACTTC. Its translation is CASSLVGLAGGETQYF.

On this clonotype itself: One base away lies a much larger clone, so this may be a sequencing read error. The CDR3 is CASRGRQGIVYTQYF. The DNA of the CDR3 is TGTGCCAGCAGGGGCCGACAGGGGATAGTATATACGCAGTATTTT. This rearrangement joins TRBV12-3 or TRBV12-4 to TRBJ2-3; 8 nucleotides agree with TRBD1. The V and J ends lost 6 bases and 7 bases, in that order; junction bases with no gene match: 12. There are 15 residues in the CDR3.

This clonotype was observed at least ten times. The rearrangement joins TRBV12-3 or TRBV12-4 to TRBJ2-1; D is ambiguous. With 1 base removed from V and 7 bases from J, the gap between germline ends came to 11 bases. The CDR3 runs 14 residues. CDR3 loop: CASSLEIGWNEQFF. In DNA form, the CDR3 reads TGTGCCAGCAGTTTAGAGATAGGTTGGAATGAGCAGTTCTTC.

This clonotype has at least ten counts. The chain employs TRBV6-5 and TRBJ1-1; D perhaps matches TRBD1 (6 bases). This CDR3 comprises 13 residues. The V gene lost 4 bases and the J gene lost 5 bases, with 11 bases spanning the gap. CDR1 is MNHEY and CDR2 is SVGAGI in the germline V gene. The CDR3: CASSSGGATEAFF. CDR3 sequence (DNA): TGTGCCAGCAGTTCCGGGGGCGCAACTGAAGCTTTCTTT.

The chain uses TRBV29-1 and TRBJ2-3; D is unclear. Germline V gives CDR1 SQVTM, CDR2 ANQGSEA. V lost 2 bases and J lost 4, with 19 bases in between. The CDR3 runs to 16 residues. This CDR3 reads CSVEFAWPVGADTQYF. Written as DNA, the CDR3 is TGCAGCGTTGAATTTGCTTGGCCCGTCGGTGCAGATACGCAGTATTTT.

This clonotype was picked up a small number of times. Written as DNA, the CDR3 is TGTGCCAGCAGCTCACAGGGACGACGGCAGGAAAGCTACGAGCAGTACTTC. Amino acid sequence: CASSSQGRRQESYEQYF. The rearrangement joins TRBV13 to TRBJ2-7; tentatively, D is TRBD1 (6 bases). Germline-derived CDR1 and CDR2 are PRHDT and FYEKMQ (reference sequence). V lost 4 bases, J lost 3 bases, and 22 bases lay in between. This CDR3 is built from 17 residues.

This clonotype has just a few counts. This chain connects TRBV4-1 to TRBJ1-1, with no clear D. The CDR3 loop spans 17 amino acids. CDR1 is MGHRA and CDR2 is YSYEKL in the germline V gene. V was trimmed by 0 bases and J by 3 bases, leaving 17 bases between them. This chain's CDR3 is CASSQDSLEYSYTEAFF. As DNA, the CDR3 is TGCGCCAGCAGCCAAGATAGTTTGGAGTATAGCTACACTGAAGCTTTCTTT.

The chain has TRBV27 and TRBJ2-2; 10 bases map to TRBD2. The CDR3 consists of 16 residues. Per germline, CDR1 MNHEY and CDR2 SMNVEV (reference sequence). Trimming took 6 bases from V and 0 from J; bases not matched to a gene: 4. This CDR3 reads CASSLLAGANTGELFF. DNA of the CDR3: TGTGCCAGCAGCCTTCTAGCGGGGGCGAACACCGGGGAGCTGTTTTTT.

The DNA of the CDR3 is TGCAGTGCTAGAGGATATAACCACAATGAGCAGTTCTTC. It encodes CSARGYNHNEQFF. The chain links TRBV20-1 to TRBJ2-1; D gene unclear. Looked up from germline, CDR1 is DFQATT and CDR2 is SNEGSKA (reference sequence). This CDR3 has 13 amino acids. Trimming removed 1 base at V and 5 bases at J, with 9 bases between.

V is TRBV20-1 and J is TRBJ2-7; TRBD1 agrees at 12 bases. There are 15 residues in the CDR3. The J segment lost 7 bases and the V segment lost 3 bases, leaving 10 bases of the junction unmatched. Per the germline V gene, CDR1 is DFQATT and CDR2 is SNEGSKA (reference sequence). The CDR3 here is CSARAWDRGQGEQYF. The CDR3, as DNA: TGCAGTGCTAGGGCCTGGGACAGGGGGCAAGGAGAGCAGTACTTC.

This clonotype was found many times. This chain uses TRBV4-1 with TRBJ2-5, with a tentative D call TRBD1 (5 bases). V dropped 5 bases and J dropped 5 bases, with 12 bases sitting between them. CDR1 is MGHRA and CDR2 is YSYEKL in the germline V gene. There are 13 residues in the CDR3. This chain's CDR3 is CASSLQVFETQYF. The CDR3 bases are TGCGCCAGCAGCTTACAGGTCTTTGAGACCCAGTACTTC.

Note on this clonotype: The junction shows a germline mismatch at one end, possibly a read error. The genes are TRBV12-3 or TRBV12-4 and TRBJ2-6; 9 bases are shared with TRBD2. This CDR3 is built from 16 residues. In DNA, the CDR3 is TGTGCCAGCAGTCTAGCGGGACTTTCTGGGGCCAACGTCCTGACTTTC. The encoded protein is CASSLAGLSGANVLTF.

The chain carries TRBV7-9 and TRBJ2-3; 10 nucleotides agree with TRBD1. This CDR3 region has 12 residues. Trimming cost V 4 bases and J 14 bases; bases outside gene matches: 6. Germline values: CDR1 SEHNR, CDR2 FQNEAQ (reference sequence). CDR3 nucleotide sequence: TGTGCCAGCAGCTACCCGGGACAGGGGCCGTATTTT. Amino acids: CASSYPGQGPYF.

The chain uses TRBV28 and TRBJ2-7; 8 positions agree with TRBD2. Germline lookup yields CDR1 MDHEN and CDR2 SYDVKM. V gave up 2 bases and J gave up 3 bases; unmatched junction bases: 6. This CDR3 is built from 15 residues. The CDR3 sequence is CASSLEASGLYEQYF. CDR3 sequence (DNA): TGTGCCAGCAGTTTAGAGGCTAGCGGGCTCTACGAGCAGTACTTC.

This clonotype was observed many times. This rearrangement joins TRBV7-9 to TRBJ2-5; unclear D gene. V lost 5 bases and J 3 bases, leaving 16 bases between the germline ends. Per the germline V gene, CDR1 is SEHNR and CDR2 is FQNEAQ (reference sequence). The CDR3 is made up of 15 amino acids. The DNA for the CDR3 is TGTGCCAGCAGCCCCCCGCTCTCCAAGGAAGAGACCCAGTACTTC. This sequence encodes CASSPPLSKEETQYF.

The genes are TRBV7-9 and TRBJ1-6; D unclear. Germline assignment: CDR1 SEHNR and CDR2 FQNEAQ (reference sequence). The CDR3 is 17 amino acids. V was shortened by 3 bases and J by 7 bases, with 19 bases between the two germline ends. The CDR3 sequence: CASSFYPLNNPNSPLHF. As DNA, the CDR3 is TGTGCCAGCAGCTTTTATCCTTTGAACAATCCGAATTCACCCCTCCACTTT.

This clonotype has only a few counts. This chain joins TRBV11-1 and TRBJ2-7; the D is unclear. The CDR3 has 14 amino acids. Trimming removed 6 bases from V and 7 bases from J, with 19 bases in between. From germline, CDR1 is SGHAT and CDR2 FQDESV (reference sequence). The CDR3 here is CASRPSDIVQEQYF. In nucleotides, the CDR3 is TGTGCCAGCAGGCCCTCTGACATCGTACAAGAGCAGTACTTC.

This clonotype was counted a few times. The chain couples TRBV5-4 to TRBJ2-7; 12 nucleotides line up with TRBD2. CDR1 and CDR2 (germline): SGHNT, YYREEE (reference sequence). With 4 bases clipped from V and 3 bases from J, the junction kept 5 bases outside the gene matches. This CDR3 has 15 residues. As DNA, the CDR3 is TGTGCCAGCAGCAGGCTAGCGGGGGGGGACTACGAGCAGTACTTC. Translated, it gives CASSRLAGGDYEQYF.

The chain couples TRBV4-3 to TRBJ2-5, with D hard to call. Germline V gene sequence: CDR1 LGHNA, CDR2 YSLEER. The CDR3 sequence is 12 residues long. The ends were cut back, 2 bases at V and 5 bases at J, with 6 bases in the middle. The CDR3, as DNA: TGCGCCAGCAGCCAATTTGGGGAGACCCAGTACTTC. This encodes CASSQFGETQYF.

This clonotype was seen at least ten times. The chain recombines TRBV12-3 or TRBV12-4 with TRBJ2-5; 8 bases map to TRBD2. Trimming took 6 bases from V and 5 from J; bases not matched to a gene: 8. CDR3 length equals 14 residues. CDR3 bases: TGTGCCAGCAGCAGAGGACTAGCACGCGAGACCCAGTACTTC. It specifies CASSRGLARETQYF.

This clonotype has a handful of counts. The junction departs from the called germline gene at one end, perhaps through a read error. The chain uses TRBV20-1 and TRBJ2-1, with TRBD2 matching 7 bases. The CDR3 has 17 amino acids. Germline V lookup: CDR1 DFQATT, CDR2 SNEGSKA (reference sequence). CDR3: CCARDLRLAEIYNEQFF. The CDR3 DNA reads TGCTGTGCTAGAGATCTGAGGCTAGCGGAGATATACAATGAGCAGTTCTTC.